Sequencing of this T cell receptor beta chain was carried out in a study of blood T cell repertoires in COVID-19. Trimming shortened V by 7 bases and J by 5 bases, and 20 bases separated the two germline ends. The germline V gene has CDR1 LNHDA and CDR2 SQIVND (reference sequence). The CDR3 length is 15 residues. Individuals aged 18 to 89 years were recruited from about two dozen US areas. Sequencing was performed with immunoSEQ multiplex PCR; in TCRdb, only in-frame clones are kept and a portion is missing. Among around 330,000 clones, 90% were seen once, and the ten largest hold roughly 2.5%. The receptor's source is a man aged 60 to 69 who had recovered from COVID-19. Sequences were obtained from PBMCs or T cells enriched from blood (not recorded which). V gene TRBV19 combines with J gene TRBJ1-2, with D possibly TRBD1 on 6 matching bases. In DNA form, the CDR3 reads TGTGCCAGTAACCTAGCGGTTGGGGGCCGGTATGGCTACACCTTC. It yields the protein CASNLAVGGRYGYTF.